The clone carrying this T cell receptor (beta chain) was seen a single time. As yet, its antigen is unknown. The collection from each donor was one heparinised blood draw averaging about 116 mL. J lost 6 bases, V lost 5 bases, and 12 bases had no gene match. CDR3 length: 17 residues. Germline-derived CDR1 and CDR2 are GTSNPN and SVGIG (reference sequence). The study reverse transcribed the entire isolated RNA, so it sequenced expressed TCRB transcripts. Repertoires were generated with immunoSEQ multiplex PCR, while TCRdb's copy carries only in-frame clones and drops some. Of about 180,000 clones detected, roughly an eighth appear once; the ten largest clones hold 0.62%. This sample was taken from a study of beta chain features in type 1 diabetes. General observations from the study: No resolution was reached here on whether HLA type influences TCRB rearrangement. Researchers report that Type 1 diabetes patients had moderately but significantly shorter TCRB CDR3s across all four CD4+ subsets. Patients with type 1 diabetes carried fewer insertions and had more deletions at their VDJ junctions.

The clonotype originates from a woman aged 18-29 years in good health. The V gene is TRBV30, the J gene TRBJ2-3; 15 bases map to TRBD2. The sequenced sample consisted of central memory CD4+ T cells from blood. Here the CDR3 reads CAWGLAGGMGSWDTQYF. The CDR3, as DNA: TGTGCCTGGGGACTAGCGGGAGGGATGGGGTCTTGGGATACGCAGTATTTT.